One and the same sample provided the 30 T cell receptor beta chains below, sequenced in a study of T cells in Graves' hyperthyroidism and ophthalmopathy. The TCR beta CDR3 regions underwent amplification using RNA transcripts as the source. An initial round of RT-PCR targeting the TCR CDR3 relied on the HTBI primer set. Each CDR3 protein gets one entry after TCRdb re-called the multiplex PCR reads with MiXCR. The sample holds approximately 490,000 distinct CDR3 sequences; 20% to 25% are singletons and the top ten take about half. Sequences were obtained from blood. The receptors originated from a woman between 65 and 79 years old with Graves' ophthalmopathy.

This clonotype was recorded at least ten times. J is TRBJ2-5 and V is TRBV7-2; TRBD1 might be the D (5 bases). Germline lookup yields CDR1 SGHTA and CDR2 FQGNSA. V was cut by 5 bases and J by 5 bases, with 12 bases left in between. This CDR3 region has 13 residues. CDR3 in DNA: TGTGCCAGCAGCGTAGGGGTTTTGGAGACCCAGTACTTC. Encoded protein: CASSVGVLETQYF.

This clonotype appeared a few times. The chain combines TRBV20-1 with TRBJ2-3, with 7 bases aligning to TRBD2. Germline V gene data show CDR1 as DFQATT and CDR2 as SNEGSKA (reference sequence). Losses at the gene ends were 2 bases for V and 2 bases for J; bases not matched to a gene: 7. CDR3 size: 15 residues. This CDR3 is CSARPGGGPTDTQYF. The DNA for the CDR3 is TGCAGTGCTAGACCGGGAGGAGGACCCACAGATACGCAGTATTTT.

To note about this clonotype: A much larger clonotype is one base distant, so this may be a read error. The chain's CDR3 is CASGPVLRYSYEQYF. The CDR3 DNA reads as TGTGCCAGCGGCCCCGTTTTGCGCTACTCTTACGAGCAGTACTTC. V usage is TRBV11-2 and J usage is TRBJ2-7, with D unclear. Germline V gives CDR1 SGHAT, CDR2 FQNNGV. This CDR3 is 15 amino acids long. V shed 8 bases and J shed 4 bases, with 21 bases lying between them.

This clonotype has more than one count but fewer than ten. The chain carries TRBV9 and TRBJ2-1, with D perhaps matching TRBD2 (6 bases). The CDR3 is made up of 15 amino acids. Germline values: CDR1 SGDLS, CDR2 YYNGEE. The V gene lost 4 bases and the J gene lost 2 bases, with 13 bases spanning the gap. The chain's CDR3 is CASSPPGVPYNEQFF. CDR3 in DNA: TGTGCCAGCAGCCCCCCGGGAGTACCCTACAATGAGCAGTTCTTC.

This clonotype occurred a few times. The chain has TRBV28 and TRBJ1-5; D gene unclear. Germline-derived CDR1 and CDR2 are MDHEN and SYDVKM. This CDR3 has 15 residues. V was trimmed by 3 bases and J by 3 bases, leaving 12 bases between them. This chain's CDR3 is CASSFRAEFNQPQHF. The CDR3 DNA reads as TGTGCCAGCAGTTTTAGGGCAGAATTCAATCAGCCCCAGCATTTT.

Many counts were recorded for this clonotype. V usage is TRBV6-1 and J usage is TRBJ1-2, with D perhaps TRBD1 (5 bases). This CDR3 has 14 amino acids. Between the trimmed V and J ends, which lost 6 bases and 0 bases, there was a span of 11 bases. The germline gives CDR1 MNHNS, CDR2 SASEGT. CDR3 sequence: CASRSQGANYGYTF. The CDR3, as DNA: TGTGCCAGCAGGTCTCAGGGAGCTAACTATGGCTACACCTTC.

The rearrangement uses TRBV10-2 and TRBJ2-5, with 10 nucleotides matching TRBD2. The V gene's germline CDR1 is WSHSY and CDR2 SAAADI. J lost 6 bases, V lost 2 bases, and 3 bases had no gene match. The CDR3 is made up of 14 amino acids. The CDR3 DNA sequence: TGCGCCAGCAGTGAGCCAGCGGGAGGGAAGACCCAGTACTTC. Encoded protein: CASSEPAGGKTQYF.

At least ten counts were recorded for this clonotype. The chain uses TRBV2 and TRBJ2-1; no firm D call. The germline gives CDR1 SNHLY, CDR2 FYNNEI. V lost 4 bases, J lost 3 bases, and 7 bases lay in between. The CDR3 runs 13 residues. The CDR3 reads CASSVLGYNEQFF. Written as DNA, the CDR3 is TGTGCCAGCAGTGTTCTGGGCTACAATGAGCAGTTCTTC. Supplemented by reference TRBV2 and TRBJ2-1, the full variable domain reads EPEVTQTPSHQVTQMGQEVILRCVPISNHLYFYWYRQILGQKVEFLVSFYNNEISEKSEIFDDQFSVERPDGSNFTLKIRSTKLEDSAMYFCASSVLGYNEQFFGPGTRLTVL.

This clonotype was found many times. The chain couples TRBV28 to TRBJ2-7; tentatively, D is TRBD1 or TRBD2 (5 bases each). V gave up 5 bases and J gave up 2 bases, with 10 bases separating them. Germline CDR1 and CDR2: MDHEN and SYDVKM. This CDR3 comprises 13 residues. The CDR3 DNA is TGTGCCAGCAGTGGGGGTCCCCCCTACGAGCAGTACTTC. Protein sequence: CASSGGPPYEQYF.

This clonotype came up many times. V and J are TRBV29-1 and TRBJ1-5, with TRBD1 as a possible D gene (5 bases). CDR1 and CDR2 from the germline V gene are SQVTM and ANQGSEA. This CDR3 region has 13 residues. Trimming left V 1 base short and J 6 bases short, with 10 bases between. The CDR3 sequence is CSVEVIRGQPQHF. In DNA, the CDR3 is TGCAGCGTTGAAGTCATAAGGGGTCAGCCCCAGCATTTT.

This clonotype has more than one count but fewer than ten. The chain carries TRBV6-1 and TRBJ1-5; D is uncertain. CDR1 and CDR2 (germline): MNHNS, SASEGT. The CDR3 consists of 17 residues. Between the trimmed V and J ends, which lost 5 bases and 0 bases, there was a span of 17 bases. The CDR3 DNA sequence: TGTGCCAGCAGTCTCCCTGATAAACATATTAGCAATCAGCCCCAGCATTTT. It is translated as CASSLPDKHISNQPQHF.

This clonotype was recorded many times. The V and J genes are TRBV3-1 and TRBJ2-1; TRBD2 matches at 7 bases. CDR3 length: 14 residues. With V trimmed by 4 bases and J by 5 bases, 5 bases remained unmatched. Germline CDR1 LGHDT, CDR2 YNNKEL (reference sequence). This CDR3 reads CASSRASGHNEQFF. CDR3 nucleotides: TGTGCCAGCAGCCGGGCTAGCGGACACAATGAGCAGTTCTTC.

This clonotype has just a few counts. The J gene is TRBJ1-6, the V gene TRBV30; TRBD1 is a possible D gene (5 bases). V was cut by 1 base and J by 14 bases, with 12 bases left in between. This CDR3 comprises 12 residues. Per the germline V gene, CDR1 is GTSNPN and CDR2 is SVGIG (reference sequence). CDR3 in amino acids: CAWSAVQAALHF. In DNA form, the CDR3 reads TGTGCCTGGAGTGCCGTACAGGCCGCCCTCCACTTT. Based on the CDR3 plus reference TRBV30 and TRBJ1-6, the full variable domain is SQTIHQWPATLVQPVGSPLSLECTVEGTSNPNLYWYRQAAGRGLQLLFYSVGIGQISSEVPQNLSASRPQDRQFILSSKKLLLSDSGFYLCAWSAVQAALHFGNGTRLTVT.

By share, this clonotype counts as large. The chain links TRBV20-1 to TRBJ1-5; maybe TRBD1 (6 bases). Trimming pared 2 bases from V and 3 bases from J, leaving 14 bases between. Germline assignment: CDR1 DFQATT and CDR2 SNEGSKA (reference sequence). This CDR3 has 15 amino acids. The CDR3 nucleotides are TGCAGTGCTAGACGGGGCTGGGGGGCCAATCAGCCCCAGCATTTT. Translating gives CSARRGWGANQPQHF.

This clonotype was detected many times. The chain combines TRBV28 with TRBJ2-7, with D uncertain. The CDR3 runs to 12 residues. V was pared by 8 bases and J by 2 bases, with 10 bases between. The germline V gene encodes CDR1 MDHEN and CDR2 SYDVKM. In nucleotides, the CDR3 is TGTGCCAGCGGGGTCGATACCTACGAGCAGTACTTC. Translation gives CASGVDTYEQYF.

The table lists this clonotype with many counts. As DNA, the CDR3 is TGTGCCTGGAGTGGGACTTCCCCGGGACCTAACTATGGCTACACCTTC. Amino acids: CAWSGTSPGPNYGYTF. The chain employs TRBV30 and TRBJ1-2; a weak D match, TRBD1 (5 bases). Trimming stripped 1 base from V and 0 bases from J, with 15 bases between. The CDR3 is 16 residues long. The germline V gene has CDR1 GTSNPN and CDR2 SVGIG (reference sequence).

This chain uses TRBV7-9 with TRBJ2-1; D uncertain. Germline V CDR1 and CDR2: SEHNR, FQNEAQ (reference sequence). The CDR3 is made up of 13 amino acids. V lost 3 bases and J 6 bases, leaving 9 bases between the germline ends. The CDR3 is CASSFTEFNEQFF. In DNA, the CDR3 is TGTGCCAGCAGCTTTACAGAATTCAATGAGCAGTTCTTC.

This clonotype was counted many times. CDR3 sequence reads: CASSRASGRGTDTQYF. CDR3 DNA sequence: TGTGCCAGCAGTAGAGCTAGCGGGAGAGGAACAGATACGCAGTATTTT. The V call is TRBV12-3 or TRBV12-4, the J call TRBJ2-3, with TRBD2 matching over 10 bases. CDR3 length equals 16 residues. V lost 5 bases and J lost 3; bases outside the gene matches: 8.

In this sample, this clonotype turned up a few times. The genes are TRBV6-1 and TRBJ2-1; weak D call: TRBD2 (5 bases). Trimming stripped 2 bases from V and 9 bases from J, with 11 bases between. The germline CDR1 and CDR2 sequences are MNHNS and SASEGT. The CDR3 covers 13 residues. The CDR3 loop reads CASSEYGGVEQFF. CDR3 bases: TGTGCCAGCAGTGAATACGGAGGTGTTGAGCAGTTCTTC.

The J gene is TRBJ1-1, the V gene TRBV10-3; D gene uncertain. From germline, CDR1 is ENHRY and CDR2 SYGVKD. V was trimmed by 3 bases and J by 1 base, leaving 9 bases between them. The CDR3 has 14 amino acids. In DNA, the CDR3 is TGTGCCATCAGTGAAGGGTACTCGAACACTGAAGCTTTCTTT. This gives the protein CAISEGYSNTEAFF.

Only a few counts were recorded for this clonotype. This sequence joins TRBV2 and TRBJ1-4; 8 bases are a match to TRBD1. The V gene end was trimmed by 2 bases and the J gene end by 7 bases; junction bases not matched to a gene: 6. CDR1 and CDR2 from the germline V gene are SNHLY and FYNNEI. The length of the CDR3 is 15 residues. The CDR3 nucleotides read TGTGCCAGCAGTGAACAGGGGGCGCTTAGTGAAAAACTGTTTTTT. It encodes CASSEQGALSEKLFF.

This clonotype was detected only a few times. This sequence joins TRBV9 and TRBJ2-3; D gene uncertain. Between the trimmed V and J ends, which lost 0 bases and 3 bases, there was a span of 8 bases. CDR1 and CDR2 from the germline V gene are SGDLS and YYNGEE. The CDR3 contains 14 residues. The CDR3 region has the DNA TGTGCCAGCAGCGTAGGTTCTGTGACAGATACGCAGTATTTT. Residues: CASSVGSVTDTQYF.

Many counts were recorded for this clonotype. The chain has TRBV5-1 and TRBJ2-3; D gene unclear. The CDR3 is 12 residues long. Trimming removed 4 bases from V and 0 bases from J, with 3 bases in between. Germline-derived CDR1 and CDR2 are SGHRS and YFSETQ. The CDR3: CASSVSTDTQYF. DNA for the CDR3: TGCGCCAGCAGCGTTAGCACAGATACGCAGTATTTT.

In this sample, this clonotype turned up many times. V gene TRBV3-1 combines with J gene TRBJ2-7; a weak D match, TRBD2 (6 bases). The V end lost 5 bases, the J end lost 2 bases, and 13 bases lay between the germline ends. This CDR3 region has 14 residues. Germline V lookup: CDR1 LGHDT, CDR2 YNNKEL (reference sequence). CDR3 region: CASSAGPGTYEQYF. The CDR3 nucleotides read TGTGCCAGCAGCGCGGGACCTGGTACCTACGAGCAGTACTTC.

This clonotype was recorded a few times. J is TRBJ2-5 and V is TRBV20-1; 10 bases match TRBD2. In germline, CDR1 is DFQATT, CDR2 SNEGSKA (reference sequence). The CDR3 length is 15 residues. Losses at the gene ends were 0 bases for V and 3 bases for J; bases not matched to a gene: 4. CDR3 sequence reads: CSARDGSGREETQYF. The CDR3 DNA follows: TGCAGTGCTAGAGATGGGAGCGGGAGGGAAGAGACCCAGTACTTC.

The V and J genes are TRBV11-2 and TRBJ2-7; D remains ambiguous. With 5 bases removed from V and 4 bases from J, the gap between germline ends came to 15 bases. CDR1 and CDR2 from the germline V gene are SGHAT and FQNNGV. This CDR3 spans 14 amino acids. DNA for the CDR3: TGTGCCAGCAGCCTCAATAAAGTGACATACGAGCAGTACTTC. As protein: CASSLNKVTYEQYF.

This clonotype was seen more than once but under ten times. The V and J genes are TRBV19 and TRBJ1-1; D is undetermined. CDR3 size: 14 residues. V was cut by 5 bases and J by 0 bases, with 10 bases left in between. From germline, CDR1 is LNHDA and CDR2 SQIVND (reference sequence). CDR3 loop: CASSPNSMNTEAFF. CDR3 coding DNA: TGTGCCAGTAGTCCCAACAGCATGAACACTGAAGCTTTCTTT.

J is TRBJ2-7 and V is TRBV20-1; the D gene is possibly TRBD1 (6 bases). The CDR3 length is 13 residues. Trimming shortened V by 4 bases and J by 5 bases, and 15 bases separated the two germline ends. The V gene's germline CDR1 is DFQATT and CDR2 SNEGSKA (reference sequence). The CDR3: CSATGTQSHEQYF. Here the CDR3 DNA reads TGCAGTGCTACCGGGACACAATCCCACGAGCAGTACTTC.

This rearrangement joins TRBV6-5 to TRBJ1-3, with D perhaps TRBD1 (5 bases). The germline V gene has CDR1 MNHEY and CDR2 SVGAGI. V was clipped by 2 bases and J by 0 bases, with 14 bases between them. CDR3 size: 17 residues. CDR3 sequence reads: CASSYQQGLSSGNTIYF. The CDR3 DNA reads TGTGCCAGCAGTTACCAGCAGGGCCTTAGCTCTGGAAACACCATATATTTT.

CDR3 amino acids: CSAGEGAANYGYTF. In DNA form, the CDR3 reads TGCAGTGCAGGGGAGGGGGCCGCTAACTATGGCTACACCTTC. V and J are TRBV20-1 and TRBJ1-2; TRBD1 matches 7 bases. CDR1 is DFQATT and CDR2 is SNEGSKA in the germline V gene (reference sequence). CDR3 length: 14 residues. The V segment lost 6 bases and the J segment 0 bases; nucleotides outside the gene matches: 7.